This is a list of T cell receptor beta chains from one sample in a study of PD-L1 blockade in urothelial cancer. Method: immunoSEQ multiplex PCR; TCRdb's copy keeps in-frame clones and lacks some. The sample carries fewer than 100,000 clones, approximately 80% recorded once. Sequencing was performed on PBMCs, taken around atezolizumab (anti-PD-L1) treatment. These receptor sequences come from a man aged 35 to 55 with urothelial cancer. Both conserved end residues are part of each CDR3. A D gene is named only where the DNA matches it firmly. The listing skips clone size in some rows; elsewhere it reads once, few, many or a size class.

d_call	j_call	v_call	clone_size	cdr3_nt	cdr3_aa
TRBD2	TRBJ2-2	TRBV30	few	TGTGCCCGGGGCGGGAGGGCCTCCGGGGAGCTGTTTTTT	CARGGRASGELFF
-	TRBJ1-5	TRBV7-9	-	TGTGCCAGCAGCTACTTGGAGAATCAGCCCCAGCATTTT	CASSYLENQPQHF
TRBD1	TRBJ1-2	TRBV13	-	TGTGCCAGCAGACGGCGTCCGGGACAGGGCTCCTATGGCTACACCTTC	CASRRRPGQGSYGYTF
-	TRBJ1-5	TRBV7-2	-	TGTGCCAGCAGCTTAACAGGGTTCGGGGTGTCTAGCGGTCAGCCCCAGCATTTT	CASSLTGFGVSSGQPQHF
-	TRBJ2-7	TRBV20-1	-	TGCAGTGCTAACAGCCCCTACGAGCAGTACTTC	CSANSPYEQYF
-	TRBJ1-4	TRBV7-8	-	TGTGCCAGCAGCCCCAGGCAACAGGGATCAGGTGAAAAACTGTTTTTT	CASSPRQQGSGEKLFF
-	TRBJ2-3	TRBV10-3	-	TGTGCCATCAGCTGGGCCAACACAGATACGCAGTATTTT	CAISWANTDTQYF
-	TRBJ1-4	TRBV9	-	TGTGCCAGCAGCGTAGGCCACAGGGTTTCGACTAATGAAAAACTGTTTTTT	CASSVGHRVSTNEKLFF
-	TRBJ2-1	TRBV6-1	-	TGTGCCAGCAGTGAAAGGCTAGTTGGTGGGGCTGAGCAGTTCTTC	CASSERLVGGAEQFF
-	TRBJ2-3	TRBV19	many	TGTGCCAGTAGTATATACGGGACAGATACGCAGTATTTT	CASSIYGTDTQYF
-	TRBJ2-7	TRBV7-2	few	TGTGCCAGCAGCACCCCAGTTCCCGGCAGGGACGAGCAGTACTTC	CASSTPVPGRDEQYF
-	TRBJ1-1	TRBV28	-	TGTGCCAGCAGTTGGCTCTACACTGAAGCTTTCTTT	CASSWLYTEAFF
-	TRBJ2-7	TRBV4-1	few	TGCGCCAGCAGCCCCGGGACTGGAACCTACGAGCAGTACTTC	CASSPGTGTYEQYF
TRBD2	TRBJ2-7	TRBV7-2	-	TGTGCCAGCAGCTTACCGGGAGGGCCCCACGAGCAGTACTTC	CASSLPGGPHEQYF
-	TRBJ1-4	TRBV30	-	TGTGCCTGGACTTGGACAGTACAACTGTTTTTT	CAWTWTVQLFF
TRBD1	TRBJ2-3	TRBV2	-	TGTGCCAGCAGTAGGGACAGGGCAGATACGCAGTATTTT	CASSRDRADTQYF
-	TRBJ1-4	TRBV5-4	-	TGTGCCAGCAGCTCTTACAGGGATAGTATGAAACTGTTTTTT	CASSSYRDSMKLFF
TRBD1	TRBJ2-1	TRBV7-8	-	TGTGCCAGCAGTATACAGGGGTTGGCGCTCAATGAGCAGTTCTTC	CASSIQGLALNEQFF
-	TRBJ1-2	TRBV28	-	TGTGCCAGCAGTTTATCCCAGGGCCCTTGGGGCTACACCTTC	CASSLSQGPWGYTF
TRBD1	TRBJ1-3	TRBV19	-	TGTGCCAGTAGTATAGTCACAGGGGGCGGAAACACCATATATTTT	CASSIVTGGGNTIYF
TRBD1	TRBJ1-5	TRBV7-9	-	TGTGCCAGCAGCTTTGGGACAGGGCCGCAGCCCCAGCATTTT	CASSFGTGPQPQHF
TRBD1	TRBJ1-2	TRBV28	-	TGTGCCAGCAGGCGAACAGGGGGGGGTGGCTACACCTTC	CASRRTGGGGYTF
TRBD2	TRBJ2-1	TRBV7-9	-	TGTGCCAGCAGCCTGAGCGGGAGGGCTAACAATGAGCAGTTCTTC	CASSLSGRANNEQFF
TRBD2	TRBJ2-2	TRBV27	few	TGTGCCAGCAGGCGGGAGGGCCGTTTCGGGGAGCTGTTTTTT	CASRREGRFGELFF
TRBD1	TRBJ1-4	TRBV7-9	-	TGTGCCAGCAGCCCGGGACAGGGGACTAATGAAAAACTGTTTTTT	CASSPGQGTNEKLFF
-	TRBJ1-1	TRBV19	-	TGTGCCAGTATTTGGGGAGGTCAGGAAGCTTTCTTT	CASIWGGQEAFF
TRBD1	TRBJ2-1	TRBV29-1	-	TGCAGCGAGGGACAGGCCAATGAGCAGTTCTTC	CSEGQANEQFF
-	TRBJ2-1	TRBV5-1	-	TGCGCCAGCAGCTTGGCGATGGAGTTTGGTGAGCAGTTCTTC	CASSLAMEFGEQFF
TRBD1	TRBJ2-7	TRBV2	-	TGTGCCAGCAACCCCAGGGGGTACGAGCAGTACTTC	CASNPRGYEQYF
TRBD1	TRBJ1-2	TRBV29-1	-	TGCAGCGTTGAAAGGACAGGGGGAGGTGGCTACACCTTC	CSVERTGGGGYTF
TRBD1	TRBJ1-2	TRBV5-4	-	TGTGCCAGCAGCTCTCAGGGGGACTATGGCTACACCTTC	CASSSQGDYGYTF
TRBD1	TRBJ2-7	TRBV27	-	TGTGCCAGCTGGGACAGCCCCTACGAGCAGTACTTC	CASWDSPYEQYF
TRBD2	TRBJ2-2	TRBV6-1	-	TGTGCCAGCCTCCTCGGGGTGGCGGGAGCCGGGGAGCTGTTTTTT	CASLLGVAGAGELFF
TRBD2	TRBJ2-3	TRBV7-2	-	TGTGCCAGCAGCTTACGCGGGAGTAGTACAGATACGCAGTATTTT	CASSLRGSSTDTQYF
TRBD2	TRBJ2-4	TRBV10-2	once	TGCGCCAGCCAAGGGACTAGCGGGAGGGCCAAAAACATTCAGTACTTC	CASQGTSGRAKNIQYF
TRBD2	TRBJ2-3	TRBV7-2	-	TGTGCCAGCAGAGGGACTAGCCTAAATACGCAGTATTTT	CASRGTSLNTQYF
TRBD1	TRBJ1-1	TRBV19	-	TGTGCCAGTCGTATACAGGGGGCGAACACTGAAGCTTTCTTT	CASRIQGANTEAFF
TRBD1	TRBJ2-7	TRBV4-2	-	TGTGCCAGCAGCCAAGCTACTGGACAGGTCCTCTACGAGCAGTACTTC	CASSQATGQVLYEQYF
TRBD2	TRBJ2-5	TRBV2	few	TGTGCCAGCTGGGGGGGGCGGGAGGTCATTCAAGAGACCCAGTACTTC	CASWGGREVIQETQYF
-	TRBJ2-1	TRBV4-3	-	TGCGCCAGCAGCTTGGCCTTGTTCAATGAGCAGTTCTTC	CASSLALFNEQFF
TRBD1	TRBJ2-7	TRBV5-1	once	TGCGCCAGCAGCTTGAACGGACAGGTTTCCTACGAGCAGTACTTC	CASSLNGQVSYEQYF
TRBD1	TRBJ2-3	TRBV18	-	TGTGCCAGCTCCCGTGACAGGGGGAAGGGTACGCAGTATTTT	CASSRDRGKGTQYF
TRBD1	TRBJ2-5	TRBV6-5	-	TGTGCCAGCGGGGACAGGCACCAAGAGACCCAGTACTTC	CASGDRHQETQYF
-	TRBJ2-1	TRBV20-1	-	TGCAGTGAGGAGAGTTCCGATGAGCAGTTCTTC	CSEESSDEQFF
-	TRBJ1-5	TRBV5-1	-	TGCGCCAGCAGTTATACAGGGCTTGGCAATCAGCCCCAGCATTTT	CASSYTGLGNQPQHF
-	TRBJ2-3	TRBV28	-	TGTGCCAGCAGTTTAAGGGACTTAACAGATACGCAGTATTTT	CASSLRDLTDTQYF
-	TRBJ1-2	TRBV11-3	-	TGTGCCAGCGGGCAGTCTCATCCCTATGGCTACACCTTC	CASGQSHPYGYTF
-	TRBJ2-5	TRBV6-1	-	TGTGCCAGCAGTGAAAGGGGGAGTCCGGAGGAGACCCAGTACTTC	CASSERGSPEETQYF
TRBD1	TRBJ2-5	TRBV7-2	once	TGTGCCAGCAGCGCGACAGGGGAAGGAGAGACCCAGTACTTC	CASSATGEGETQYF
TRBD2	TRBJ2-7	TRBV2	many	TGTGCCAACATGGGGGAGGGCAACTACGAGCAGTACTTC	CANMGEGNYEQYF
-	TRBJ2-6	TRBV25-1	-	TGTGCCAGCAGTTTCGGCTCTGGGGCCAACGTCCTGACTTTC	CASSFGSGANVLTF
TRBD2	TRBJ2-1	TRBV4-1	-	TGCGCCAGCAGCCAAGCTGCCGGGACTAGCTCTAATGAGCAGTTCTTC	CASSQAAGTSSNEQFF
-	TRBJ2-2	TRBV28	-	TGTGCCAGCAGTTTAGAGAATCCCGGGGAGCTGTTTTTT	CASSLENPGELFF
-	TRBJ1-2	TRBV18	-	TGTGCCAGCTCACGGTCACAGGGAGACTATGGCTACACCTTC	CASSRSQGDYGYTF
-	TRBJ2-3	TRBV14	-	TGTGCCAGTTCCCGGACAATAACAGATACGCAGTATTTT	CASSRTITDTQYF